This T cell receptor beta chain was retrieved from a study of T-cell reconstitution after alpha-beta-depleted transplantation in children. Study-level findings and limits: Reported findings indicate that, about two months after transplant, alpha-beta T cells came from several hundred expanded clones, which were derived from non-depleted graft cells. T-cell counts and diversity at one year following transplant were attributed mainly to newly produced T cells. The origin of high day-60 TCRbeta diversity in some patients lay in surviving recipient T cells and thymic progenitors.

Comment on this clonotype: No antigen is known for it.

Preparing the TCRbeta library involved the use of unique molecular identifiers. TCRdb reprocessed the PCR reads via MiXCR and lists one record per CDR3 protein. The sample lists fewer than 750,000 distinct CDR3 sequences; 27% were seen once. Trimming took off 2 bases at V and 4 bases at J, with 16 bases between the two ends. The CDR3 runs to 16 residues. Germline V gene sequence: CDR1 SGHTA, CDR2 FQGTGA. V usage is TRBV7-3 and J usage is TRBJ2-3, with D possibly TRBD1 on 6 matching bases. The sequences come from PBMCs, collected before TCRalphabeta/CD19-depleted stem cell transplant. The TCR originated in a boy in the first two years of life with Wiskott-Aldrich syndrome, due to receive a stem cell transplant. CDR3 sequence (DNA): TGTGCCAGCAGCTTAGTAGGCACAGGGTCTGCAGATACGCAGTATTTT. Translating gives CASSLVGTGSADTQYF.